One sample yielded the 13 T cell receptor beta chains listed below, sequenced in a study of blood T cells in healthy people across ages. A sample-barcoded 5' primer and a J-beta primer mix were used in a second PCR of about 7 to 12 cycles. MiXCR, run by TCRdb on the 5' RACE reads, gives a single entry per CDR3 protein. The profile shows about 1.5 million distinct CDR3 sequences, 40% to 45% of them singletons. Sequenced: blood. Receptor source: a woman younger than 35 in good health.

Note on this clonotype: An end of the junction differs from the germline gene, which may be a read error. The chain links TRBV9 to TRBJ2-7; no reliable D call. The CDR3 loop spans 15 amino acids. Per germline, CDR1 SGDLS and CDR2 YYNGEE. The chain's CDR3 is CASNVGGSPVHEQYF. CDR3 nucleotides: TGTGCCAGCAACGTAGGCGGATCTCCTGTCCACGAGCAGTACTTC.

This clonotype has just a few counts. DNA for the CDR3: TGTGCCAGCAGACCTCTGGGGCACACTGAAGCTTTCTTT. Translating it yields CASRPLGHTEAFF. The V gene is TRBV25-1, the J gene TRBJ1-1; D possibly corresponds to TRBD1 (5 bases). The CDR3 runs 13 residues. Per the germline V gene, CDR1 is MGHDK and CDR2 is SYGVNS. V dropped 6 bases and J dropped 3 bases, with 11 bases sitting between them. The full variable domain, completed using reference TRBV25-1 and TRBJ1-1, is EADIYQTPRYLVIGTGKKITLECSQTMGHDKMYWYQQDPGMELHLIHYSYGVNSTEKGDLSSESTVSRIRTEHFPLTLESARPSHTSQYLCASRPLGHTEAFFGQGTRLTVV.

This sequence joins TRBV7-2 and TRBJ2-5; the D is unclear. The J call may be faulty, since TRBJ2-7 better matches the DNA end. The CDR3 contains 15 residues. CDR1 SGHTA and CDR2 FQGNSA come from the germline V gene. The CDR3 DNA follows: TGTGCCAGCAGCTTAGCATTGCTTCCTGTCCACGAGCAGTACTTC. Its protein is CASSLALLPVHEQYF.

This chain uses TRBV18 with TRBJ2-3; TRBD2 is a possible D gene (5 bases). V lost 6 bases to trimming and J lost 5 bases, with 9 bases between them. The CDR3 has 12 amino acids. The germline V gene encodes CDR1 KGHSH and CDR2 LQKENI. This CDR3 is CASSGEGDTQYF. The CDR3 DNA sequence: TGTGCCAGCTCCGGAGAGGGAGATACGCAGTATTTT.

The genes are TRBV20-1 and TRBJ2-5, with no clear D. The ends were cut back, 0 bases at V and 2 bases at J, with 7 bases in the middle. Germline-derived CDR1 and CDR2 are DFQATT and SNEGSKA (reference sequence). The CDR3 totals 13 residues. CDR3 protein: CSARDGQQETQYF. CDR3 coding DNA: TGCAGTGCTAGAGATGGCCAGCAAGAGACCCAGTACTTC.

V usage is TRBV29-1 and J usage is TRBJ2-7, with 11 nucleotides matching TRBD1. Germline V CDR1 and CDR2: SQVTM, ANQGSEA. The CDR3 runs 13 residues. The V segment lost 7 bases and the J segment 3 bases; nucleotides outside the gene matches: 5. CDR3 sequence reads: CSAGQGAHYEQYF. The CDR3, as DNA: TGCAGCGCTGGACAGGGGGCCCACTACGAGCAGTACTTC.

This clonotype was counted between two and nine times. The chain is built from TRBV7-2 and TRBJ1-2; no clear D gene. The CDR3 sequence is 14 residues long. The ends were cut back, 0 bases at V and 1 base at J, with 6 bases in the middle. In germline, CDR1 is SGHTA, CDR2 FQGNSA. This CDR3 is CASSLAAFNYGYTF. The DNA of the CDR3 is TGTGCCAGCAGCTTAGCAGCATTTAACTATGGCTACACCTTC. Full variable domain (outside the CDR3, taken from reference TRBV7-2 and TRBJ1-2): GAGVSQSPSNKVTEKGKDVELRCDPISGHTALYWYRQSLGQGLEFLIYFQGNSAPDKSGLPSDRFSAERTGGSVSTLTIQRTQQEDSAVYLCASSLAAFNYGYTFGSGTRLTVV.

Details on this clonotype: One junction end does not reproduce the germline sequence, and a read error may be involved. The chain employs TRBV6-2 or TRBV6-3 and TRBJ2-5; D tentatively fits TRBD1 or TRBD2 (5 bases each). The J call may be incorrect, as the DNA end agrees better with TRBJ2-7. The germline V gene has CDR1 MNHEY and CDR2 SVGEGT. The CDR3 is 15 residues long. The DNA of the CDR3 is TGTGTCAGCAGTTACGAACGAGGGGCCCGCGACGAGCAGTACTTC. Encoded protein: CVSSYERGARDEQYF.

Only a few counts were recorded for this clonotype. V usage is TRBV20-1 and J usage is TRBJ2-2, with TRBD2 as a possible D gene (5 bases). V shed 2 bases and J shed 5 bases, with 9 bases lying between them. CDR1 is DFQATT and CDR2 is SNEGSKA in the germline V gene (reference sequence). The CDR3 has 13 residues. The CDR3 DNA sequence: TGCAGTGCTAGATGGGGAGATACCGGGGAGCTGTTTTTT. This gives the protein CSARWGDTGELFF.

CDR3 sequence reads: CASSARGGGDYGYTF. CDR3 in DNA: TGTGCCAGCAGCGCCCGCGGCGGGGGCGACTATGGCTACACCTTC. This chain connects TRBV4-2 to TRBJ1-2; weak D call: TRBD1 (6 bases). Germline CDR1 reads LGHNA; CDR2 reads YNFKEQ. V was shortened by 5 bases and J by 3 bases, with 16 bases between the two germline ends. The CDR3 loop spans 15 amino acids.

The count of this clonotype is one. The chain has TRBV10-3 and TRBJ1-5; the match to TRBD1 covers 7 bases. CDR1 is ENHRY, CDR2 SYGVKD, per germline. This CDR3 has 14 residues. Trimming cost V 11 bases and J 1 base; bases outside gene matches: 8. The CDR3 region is CAGTGELSNQPQHF. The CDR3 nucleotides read TGTGCCGGTACAGGGGAGTTGAGCAATCAGCCCCAGCATTTT.

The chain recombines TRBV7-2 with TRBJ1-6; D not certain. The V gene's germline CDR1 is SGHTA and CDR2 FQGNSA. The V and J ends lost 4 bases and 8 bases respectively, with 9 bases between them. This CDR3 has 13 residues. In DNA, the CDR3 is TGTGCCAGCAGCTATAATCAGGATTCACCCCTCCACTTT. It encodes CASSYNQDSPLHF. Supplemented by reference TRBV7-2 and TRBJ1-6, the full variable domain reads GAGVSQSPSNKVTEKGKDVELRCDPISGHTALYWYRQSLGQGLEFLIYFQGNSAPDKSGLPSDRFSAERTGGSVSTLTIQRTQQEDSAVYLCASSYNQDSPLHFGNGTRLTVT.

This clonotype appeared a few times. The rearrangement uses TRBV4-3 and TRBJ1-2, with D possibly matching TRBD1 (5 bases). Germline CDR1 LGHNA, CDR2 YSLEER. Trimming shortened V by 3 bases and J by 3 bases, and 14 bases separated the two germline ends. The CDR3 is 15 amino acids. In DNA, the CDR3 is TGCGCCAGCAGCCAGAGACAGAGGCCGGACTATGGCTACACCTTC. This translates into CASSQRQRPDYGYTF.